The rows below give T cell receptor beta chains drawn from one sample of a study of CD8+CD57+ T cells in acquired aplastic anemia. TCRdb redid the calling of the reads with MiXCR, one entry per CDR3 protein. The sample lists under 350,000 distinct CDR3 sequences, 56% seen once, with roughly 1.2% in the top ten. Sequencing was carried out using sorted CD4+, CD8+, or CD8+CD57+ T cells (not recorded which) from PBMCs. These receptors were collected from a human donor with aplastic anemia. CDR3s include the opening cysteine and the closing phenylalanine or tryptophan. The D gene is left open where the match is weak. Not all rows give a size; the values are once, few, many and, for expanded clones, a class.

v_gene: TRBV24-1
j_gene: TRBJ2-1
abundance: few
d_gene: TRBD2
CDR3nt: TGTGCCACCAGTGGCGGAGGGACTAGCGGGAGAGACAATGAGCAGTTCTTC
CDR3aa: CATSGGGTSGRDNEQFF

v_gene: TRBV10-3
j_gene: TRBJ1-2
abundance: -
d_gene: -
CDR3nt: TGTGCCATCAGTGAGTCAGGGGAGGGGCTTCCCCATGGCTACACCTTC
CDR3aa: CAISESGEGLPHGYTF

v_gene: TRBV18
j_gene: TRBJ1-2
abundance: few
d_gene: -
CDR3nt: TGTGCCAGCTCACCACCGTACAGGGATGGCTACACCTTC
CDR3aa: CASSPPYRDGYTF

v_gene: TRBV7-9
j_gene: TRBJ2-7
abundance: -
d_gene: TRBD1
CDR3nt: TGTGCCAGCAGCTCAGGGGGAAGCCCCCCCGGGCAGTACTTC
CDR3aa: CASSSGGSPPGQYF

v_gene: TRBV7-2
j_gene: TRBJ2-7
abundance: -
d_gene: -
CDR3nt: TGTGCCAGCAGCTTAGGATCGGGTAGCACCTACGAGCAGTACTTC
CDR3aa: CASSLGSGSTYEQYF

v_gene: TRBV19
j_gene: TRBJ1-4
abundance: few
d_gene: -
CDR3nt: TGTGCCAGTAGTACGGAACAGGGTTCCATGGAAAAACTGTTTTTT
CDR3aa: CASSTEQGSMEKLFF

v_gene: TRBV5-4
j_gene: TRBJ2-3
abundance: -
d_gene: -
CDR3nt: TGTGCCAGCAGCCCGGACCCGGTGAGAGATACGCAGTATTTT
CDR3aa: CASSPDPVRDTQYF

v_gene: TRBV7-3
j_gene: TRBJ2-5
abundance: -
d_gene: -
CDR3nt: TGTGCCAGCAGCTTAACGGGGAGCAAAGAGACCCAGTACTTC
CDR3aa: CASSLTGSKETQYF

v_gene: TRBV7-9
j_gene: TRBJ1-1
abundance: many
d_gene: -
CDR3nt: TGTGCCAGCAGCTTAGTAGGCGGTGGCGCTTTCTTT
CDR3aa: CASSLVGGGAFF

v_gene: TRBV20-1
j_gene: TRBJ1-6
abundance: -
d_gene: TRBD1
CDR3nt: TGCAGTGCCCATCCGGGACAGGGGTATTCACCCCTCCACTTT
CDR3aa: CSAHPGQGYSPLHF

v_gene: TRBV24-1
j_gene: TRBJ1-2
abundance: -
d_gene: TRBD1
CDR3nt: TGTGCCACCAGTGATCCCGGACAGGGGCGAGGCTACACCTTC
CDR3aa: CATSDPGQGRGYTF

v_gene: TRBV19
j_gene: TRBJ2-3
abundance: once
d_gene: TRBD1
CDR3nt: TGTGCCAGTAGTTTTCAGGGGGGCACAGATACGCAGTATTTT
CDR3aa: CASSFQGGTDTQYF

v_gene: TRBV3-1
j_gene: TRBJ1-2
abundance: many
d_gene: -
CDR3nt: TGTGCCAGCAGCCAAGATCGGGCCCAGAGTGGCTATGGCTACACCTTC
CDR3aa: CASSQDRAQSGYGYTF

v_gene: TRBV7-9
j_gene: TRBJ2-5
abundance: few
d_gene: TRBD2
CDR3nt: TGTGCCAGCGGCCCCCTAGCGGGGTTTGAGACCCAGTACTTC
CDR3aa: CASGPLAGFETQYF

v_gene: TRBV19
j_gene: TRBJ2-1
abundance: -
d_gene: -
CDR3nt: TGTGCCAGTAGGTCAGGCTACAATGAGCAGTTCTTC
CDR3aa: CASRSGYNEQFF

v_gene: TRBV29-1
j_gene: TRBJ1-2
abundance: -
d_gene: -
CDR3nt: TGCAGCGCTAGAACACTAGCATATGGGAACTATGGCTACACCTTC
CDR3aa: CSARTLAYGNYGYTF

v_gene: TRBV9
j_gene: TRBJ1-2
abundance: -
d_gene: -
CDR3nt: TGCGCCAGCAGCTTAGGTGGGCAGGCCTATGGCTACACCTTC
CDR3aa: CASSLGGQAYGYTF

v_gene: TRBV7-9
j_gene: TRBJ1-5
abundance: -
d_gene: -
CDR3nt: TGTGCCAGCAGCTTAGGAGGGAGTCCCCATCGAAATTTT
CDR3aa: CASSLGGSPHRNF

v_gene: TRBV25-1
j_gene: TRBJ2-7
abundance: many
d_gene: TRBD1
CDR3nt: TGTGCCAGCAGTGAACAGGGGGCTAGCTCCTACGAGCAGTACTTC
CDR3aa: CASSEQGASSYEQYF

v_gene: TRBV7-9
j_gene: TRBJ1-5
abundance: -
d_gene: TRBD1
CDR3nt: TGTGCCAGCAGCTTCGCATTGGTCACAGGGGGCAATCAGCCCCAGCATTTT
CDR3aa: CASSFALVTGGNQPQHF

v_gene: TRBV9
j_gene: TRBJ2-5
abundance: many
d_gene: -
CDR3nt: TGTGCCAGCAGCGTAGGGGAGCGGGAGACCCAGTACTTC
CDR3aa: CASSVGERETQYF

v_gene: TRBV7-9
j_gene: TRBJ1-5
abundance: -
d_gene: -
CDR3nt: TGTGCCAGCAGCTTGATGCAACTCAGGGGATTGGGCAATCAGCCCCAGCATTTT
CDR3aa: CASSLMQLRGLGNQPQHF

v_gene: TRBV11-2
j_gene: TRBJ1-1
abundance: -
d_gene: -
CDR3nt: TGTGCCAGCAGCTTGGTCCAGGGGTCTGAGGCTTTCTTT
CDR3aa: CASSLVQGSEAFF

v_gene: TRBV15
j_gene: TRBJ2-7
abundance: -
d_gene: -
CDR3nt: TGTGCCACCAGCAGAGGATACCCCACCGCACCCAGCGAGCAGTACTTC
CDR3aa: CATSRGYPTAPSEQYF

v_gene: TRBV10-2
j_gene: TRBJ2-3
abundance: -
d_gene: -
CDR3nt: TGCGCCAGCAGTCAGGGGAATCGGGGCACAGATACGCAGTATTTT
CDR3aa: CASSQGNRGTDTQYF

v_gene: TRBV7-8
j_gene: TRBJ2-2
abundance: -
d_gene: -
CDR3nt: TGTGCCAGCAGCTTAGCGCGGGTCCTCGCGAACACCGGGGAGCTGTTTTTT
CDR3aa: CASSLARVLANTGELFF

v_gene: TRBV15
j_gene: TRBJ1-5
abundance: few
d_gene: -
CDR3nt: TGTGCCACCAGCAGTATCCGACAAGGGGGCAATCAGCCCCAGCATTTT
CDR3aa: CATSSIRQGGNQPQHF

v_gene: TRBV7-8
j_gene: TRBJ2-1
abundance: -
d_gene: -
CDR3nt: TGTGCCAGCAGCTTAGGAGCTGACAATGAGCAGTTCTTC
CDR3aa: CASSLGADNEQFF

v_gene: TRBV19
j_gene: TRBJ2-3
abundance: many
d_gene: TRBD1
CDR3nt: TGTGCCAGTAGTATAAGTCCGGGACAGGGTACCACAGATACGCAGTATTTT
CDR3aa: CASSISPGQGTTDTQYF

v_gene: TRBV2
j_gene: TRBJ2-3
abundance: -
d_gene: -
CDR3nt: TGTGCCAGCAGAAAGCTCACAGGGACACTACAGTATTTT
CDR3aa: CASRKLTGTLQYF

v_gene: TRBV15
j_gene: TRBJ2-2
abundance: -
d_gene: -
CDR3nt: TGTGCCACCAGCAGAGACCCCTTATACACCGGGGAGCTGTTTTTT
CDR3aa: CATSRDPLYTGELFF

v_gene: TRBV11-2
j_gene: TRBJ2-5
abundance: many
d_gene: TRBD2
CDR3nt: TGTGCCAGCAGCTTAGTAATAGCGGGGATGGAGACCCAGTACTTC
CDR3aa: CASSLVIAGMETQYF

v_gene: TRBV9
j_gene: TRBJ1-2
abundance: -
d_gene: -
CDR3nt: TGTGCCAGCAGCTTATCGACAGTACATGGCTACACCTTC
CDR3aa: CASSLSTVHGYTF

v_gene: TRBV7-9
j_gene: TRBJ2-7
abundance: many
d_gene: -
CDR3nt: TGTGCCAGCAGTAGTCTTGACACCTTGTCCTACGAGCAGTACTTC
CDR3aa: CASSSLDTLSYEQYF

v_gene: TRBV24-1
j_gene: TRBJ2-1
abundance: few
d_gene: TRBD2
CDR3nt: TGTGCCACCAGTGACCCGGGACTAGCGGAACATGAGCAGTTCTTC
CDR3aa: CATSDPGLAEHEQFF

v_gene: TRBV19
j_gene: TRBJ2-6
abundance: once
d_gene: -
CDR3nt: TGTGCCAGTAGTTCTGAACAGGCCCTTGGGGCCAACGTCCTGACTTTC
CDR3aa: CASSSEQALGANVLTF